A selection of T cell receptor beta chains follows, all from one sample in a study of cytomegalovirus exposure and HLA in healthy donors. The table came from immunoSEQ multiplex PCR; TCRdb's copy has only in-frame clones and leaves some out. The table includes tens of thousands of clones, 60% to 85% detected once. Sequencing used PBMCs. The receptors originated from a male donor in good health and CMV-seropositive. CDR3s include the opening cysteine and the closing phenylalanine or tryptophan. A D gene is named only where the DNA matches it firmly. Expanded clones are given a class, and other clones once, few, many or no size at all.

clone_size d_call j_call v_call cdr3_nt cdr3_aa
- - TRBJ2-1 TRBV9 TGTGCCAGCAGCCCCGGGGAACTAAGCTCCTACAATGAGCAGTTCTTC CASSPGELSSYNEQFF
- - TRBJ2-5 TRBV4-2 TGTGCCAGCAGCCAAGAGAGTAGGACATTCACAGGGACCCAGTACTTC CASSQESRTFTGTQYF
- TRBD2 TRBJ2-1 TRBV9 TGTGCCAGCAGCCTTGGGCTAGCGGGAGTGAATGAGCAGTTCTTC CASSLGLAGVNEQFF
- - TRBJ1-5 TRBV30 TGTGCCTGGAGTGTGGGAGGCAATCAGCCCCAGCATTTT CAWSVGGNQPQHF
few TRBD1 TRBJ2-7 TRBV11-2 TGTGCCAGCAGCTTCGGGGACAGGGGGATCGAGCAGTACTTC CASSFGDRGIEQYF
few TRBD1 TRBJ1-6 TRBV28 TGTGCCAGCAAACCGGGACAGGGTCGTTCACCCCTCCACTTT CASKPGQGRSPLHF
few - TRBJ2-5 TRBV6-5 TGTGCCAGCAGTCCCCAGGGAGGAGGAAAAGAGGCCCAGTACTTC CASSPQGGGKEAQYF
few TRBD1 TRBJ1-1 TRBV2 TGTGCCAGCAGGACTTCCTTGACAGGGGTGGATGAAGCTTTCTTT CASRTSLTGVDEAFF
few TRBD1 TRBJ2-2 TRBV7-8 TGTGCCAGCAGCCTCTTCACAGGGGGGCAGCTGTTTTTT CASSLFTGGQLFF
once - TRBJ2-3 TRBV9 TGTGCCAGCAGCGTAGCTACGGGGGGCGCGGGTCCTCAAGATACGCAGTATTTT CASSVATGGAGPQDTQYF
- - TRBJ1-2 TRBV19 TGTGCCAGTAGTTGGGCGGGGGGGGAGAATGGCTACACCTTC CASSWAGGENGYTF
few - TRBJ1-4 TRBV7-9 TGTGCCAGCAGCTATCAGGGGACCACTAATGAAAAACTGTTTTTT CASSYQGTTNEKLFF
few TRBD1 TRBJ1-1 TRBV6-5 TGTGCCAGCAGTTTAATACAGGGGGACACTGAAGCTTTCTTT CASSLIQGDTEAFF
- TRBD2 TRBJ2-1 TRBV28 TGTGCCAGCAGTTCATCTAGCGGGAGGGCCTTCGAGCAGTTCTTC CASSSSSGRAFEQFF
few - TRBJ2-1 TRBV4-1 TGCGCCAGCAGCCCTATCCTGGCGGGGAGGAGGGACAATGAGCAGTTCTTC CASSPILAGRRDNEQFF
- - TRBJ1-4 TRBV6-1 TGTGCCAGCAGTAGTCGACAGGCGGGCAATGAAAAACTGTTTTTT CASSSRQAGNEKLFF
- TRBD1 TRBJ2-7 TRBV5-6 TGTGCCAGCAGCCTTCGGACAGGGGCGTACGAGCAGTACTTC CASSLRTGAYEQYF
- - TRBJ1-6 TRBV27 TGTGCCAGCAGTTTTGTAGATTCACCCCTCCACTTT CASSFVDSPLHF
- - TRBJ2-2 TRBV5-4 TGTGCCAGCAGCCCGCGGCGGGGGAACACCGGGGAGCTGTTTTTT CASSPRRGNTGELFF
once - TRBJ1-5 TRBV28 TGTGCCAGCACCGAGGACAAAAGTGGGCCTTATAGCAATCAGCCCCAGCATTTT CASTEDKSGPYSNQPQHF
- TRBD1 TRBJ1-1 TRBV9 TGTGCCAGCAGCGTAGGGACAGGGGCCGCTGAAGCTTTCTTT CASSVGTGAAEAFF
- - TRBJ1-1 TRBV7-9 TGTGCCAGCAGCTCGACCTCCTTCAGGGGCACTGAAGCTTTCTTT CASSSTSFRGTEAFF
- TRBD1 TRBJ2-7 TRBV5-1 TGCGCCAGCAGAGGGACAGCAGGCGAGCAGTACTTC CASRGTAGEQYF
- TRBD2 TRBJ2-7 TRBV6-1 TGTGCCAGCAGCGCAATCCCGGGACTAGCGTGGGAGCAGTACTTC CASSAIPGLAWEQYF
- - TRBJ1-1 TRBV5-1 TGCGCCAGCAGCTTTAATGAGGACACTGAAGCTTTCTTT CASSFNEDTEAFF
- TRBD1 TRBJ1-2 TRBV5-6 TGTGCCAGCAGCTTGGAAACGGGACAGGGGGCCTGGGGCTACACCTTC CASSLETGQGAWGYTF
- TRBD2 TRBJ2-5 TRBV2 TGTGCCAGCAGGGGGGGGACTAGCGGGGGAGAGACCCAGTACTTC CASRGGTSGGETQYF
- TRBD2 TRBJ2-1 TRBV7-6 TGTGCCAGCAGCTTAGTGGGAGGGCCAGATGAGCAGTTCTTC CASSLVGGPDEQFF
- TRBD1 TRBJ1-4 TRBV5-8 TGTGCCAGCAGACAGGGGGCAGCTAATGAAAAACTGTTTTTT CASRQGAANEKLFF
- - TRBJ1-5 TRBV28 TGTGCCAGCAGTTTAGCCCCCCAGGGGAATAGCAATCAGCCCCAGCATTTT CASSLAPQGNSNQPQHF
- TRBD2 TRBJ2-1 TRBV4-2 TGTGCCAGCAGCCCCGCTAGCGGGGGTCTTCGTTCCTACAATGAGCAGTTCTTC CASSPASGGLRSYNEQFF
- - TRBJ2-1 TRBV27 TGTGCCAGCAGTTTCCAGGGTTATGAGCAGTTCTTC CASSFQGYEQFF
medium-sized - TRBJ1-4 TRBV6-1 TGTGCCAGCCGTACCGCAGCTAATGAAAAACTGTTTTTT CASRTAANEKLFF
once TRBD1 TRBJ2-7 TRBV7-9 TGTGCCAGCAGCTCGACAGGGAGATCAGAGCAGTACTTC CASSSTGRSEQYF
few - TRBJ2-7 TRBV7-2 TGTGCCAGCAGCTCGGGAATTTACGAGCAGTACTTC CASSSGIYEQYF
- TRBD2 TRBJ2-3 TRBV19 TGTGCCAGTAGTATTTTAGCGGGAGGGTCAGATACGCAGTATTTT CASSILAGGSDTQYF
once TRBD1 TRBJ2-2 TRBV28 TGTGCCAGCACCCCCGCAGGGGGCACCGGGGAGCTGTTTTTT CASTPAGGTGELFF
- TRBD2 TRBJ2-7 TRBV6-5 TGTGCCAGCAGTTCCCCGACTAGCGGGAGGTCGTGGGAGCAGTACTTC CASSSPTSGRSWEQYF
- - TRBJ2-7 TRBV28 TGTGCCAGCAGTTCCCCAGCCAGGGACTACGAGCAGTACTTC CASSSPARDYEQYF
- - TRBJ1-4 TRBV6-6 TGTGCCAGCAGTTACTCGCCATCGAACCCCAGTGAAAAACTGTTTTTT CASSYSPSNPSEKLFF
- - TRBJ2-2 TRBV29-1 TGCAGCGTTGAAGAGGGCCTGTACACCGGGGAGCTGTTTTTT CSVEEGLYTGELFF
- - TRBJ2-5 TRBV7-9 TGTGCCAGCAGCCCAGCTGGGGAGCAGTACTTC CASSPAGEQYF
few - TRBJ1-5 TRBV6-6 TGTGCCAGCAGTTACAGCCCAGAGGGCTATCAGCCCCAGCATTTT CASSYSPEGYQPQHF
- - TRBJ1-5 TRBV19 TGTGCCAGTAGTATAGTAGGGGGGGTTAGCAATCAGCCCCAGCATTTT CASSIVGGVSNQPQHF
few - TRBJ2-1 TRBV29-1 TGCAGCGTTGACCCGACGGGGACACAGCAGTTCTTC CSVDPTGTQQFF
- - TRBJ2-7 TRBV7-9 TGTGCCAGCAGCTTATCCGTGGCAGCCTACGAGCAGTACTTC CASSLSVAAYEQYF
- TRBD1 TRBJ2-6 TRBV7-9 TGTGCCAGCAGCTCCCGGACAGGGGGCTTCTACTCTGGGGCCAACGTCCTGACTTTC CASSSRTGGFYSGANVLTF
- TRBD2 TRBJ2-1 TRBV7-9 TGTGCCAGCAGCTTAGGAGCGGGGGGGCTCTCCTACAATGAGCAGTTCTTC CASSLGAGGLSYNEQFF